This TCR beta chain was obtained from a study of blood T cell repertoires in COVID-19. V lost 7 bases and J 0 bases, leaving 13 bases between the germline ends. The CDR3 has 15 residues. Germline V gene data show CDR1 as MNHNY and CDR2 as SVGAGI (reference sequence). The authors' processing: From reference gene primer amplification, estimates of nucleated cell counts were derived. This table comes from immunoSEQ multiplex PCR, and its TCRdb copy is limited to in-frame clones, with some not included. The DNA was the basis for D and trimming; V, J and clone size are from that table. The table includes more than 35,000 clones, around nine tenths detected once. This clone was found a few times.

Sequencing was carried out using peripheral blood. This chain joins TRBV6-6 and TRBJ1-5; D gene uncertain. This sequence originates from a human donor in a cohort sampled during active COVID-19. CDR3 in amino acids: CASTTYGNSNQPQHF. The CDR3 DNA sequence: TGTGCCAGCACTACGTACGGGAATAGCAATCAGCCCCAGCATTTT.